The 2 T cell receptor beta chains given below trace back to one sample, sequenced in a study of cytomegalovirus exposure and HLA in healthy donors. Both 60 Vbeta primers and 13 Jbeta primers went into the PCR. TCRdb's table, derived via immunoSEQ multiplex PCR, lists solely in-frame clones and lacks some. The data show roughly 150,000 clones, less than 90% seen once. Sequencing used PBMCs. All receptors derive from a man aged 25 to 45 in good health and CMV-seronegative.

This sequence joins TRBV19 and TRBJ2-7, with D unresolved. The CDR3 sequence is 13 residues long. V was clipped by 4 bases and J by 3 bases, with 10 bases between them. Germline V gives CDR1 LNHDA, CDR2 SQIVND (reference sequence). CDR3 in DNA: TGTGCCAGTAGTAACAATCTCCACTACGAGCAGTACTTC. It specifies CASSNNLHYEQYF.

This clone was detected only a few times. The chain links TRBV19 to TRBJ2-2; D possibly corresponds to TRBD2 (6 bases). CDR3 length equals 14 residues. Germline CDR1 and CDR2: LNHDA and SQIVND (reference sequence). Trimming cost V 10 bases and J 1 base, with 13 bases left between them. CDR3 region: CATTDGGNTGELFF. CDR3 nucleotides: TGTGCCACTACGGACGGGGGGAACACCGGGGAGCTGTTTTTT.